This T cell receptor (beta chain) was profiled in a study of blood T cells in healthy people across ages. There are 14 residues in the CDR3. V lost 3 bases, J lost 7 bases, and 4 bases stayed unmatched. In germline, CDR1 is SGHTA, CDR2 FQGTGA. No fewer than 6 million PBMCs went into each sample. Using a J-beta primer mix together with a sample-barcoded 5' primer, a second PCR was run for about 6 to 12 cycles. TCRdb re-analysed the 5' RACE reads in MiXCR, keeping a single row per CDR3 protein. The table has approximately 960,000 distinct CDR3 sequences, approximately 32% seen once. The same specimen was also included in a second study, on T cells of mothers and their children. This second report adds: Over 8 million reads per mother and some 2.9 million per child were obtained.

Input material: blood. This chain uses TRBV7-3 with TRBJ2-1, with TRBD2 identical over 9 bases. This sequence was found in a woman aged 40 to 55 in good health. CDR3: CASSLRGGLNEQFF. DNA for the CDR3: TGTGCCAGCAGCTTGCGGGGGGGGCTTAATGAGCAGTTCTTC.